The table lists the clone carrying this TCR beta chain with a few counts. These data belong to a study of Graves' ophthalmopathy and Graves' hyperthyroidism. RNA transcripts yielded amplified TCR beta CDR3 regions. After a first-round RT-PCR with HTBI primers, a second-round multiplex PCR was run. TCRdb re-called the multiplex PCR reads with MiXCR, one entry per CDR3 protein. The profile shows 600,000 to 950,000 distinct CDR3 sequences, about 44% of them singletons. The trim removed 1 base at V and 1 base at J, leaving 6 bases unmatched. Germline V CDR1 and CDR2: DFQATT, SNEGSKA (reference sequence). The length of the CDR3 is 15 residues.

Source material: peripheral blood. This chain uses TRBV20-1 with TRBJ2-5; 7 bases line up with TRBD1. This TCR derives from an adult man with Graves' ophthalmopathy. The CDR3 sequence is CSARAARDSQETQYF. The CDR3, as DNA: TGCAGTGCTAGAGCCGCCCGGGACAGCCAAGAGACCCAGTACTTC.